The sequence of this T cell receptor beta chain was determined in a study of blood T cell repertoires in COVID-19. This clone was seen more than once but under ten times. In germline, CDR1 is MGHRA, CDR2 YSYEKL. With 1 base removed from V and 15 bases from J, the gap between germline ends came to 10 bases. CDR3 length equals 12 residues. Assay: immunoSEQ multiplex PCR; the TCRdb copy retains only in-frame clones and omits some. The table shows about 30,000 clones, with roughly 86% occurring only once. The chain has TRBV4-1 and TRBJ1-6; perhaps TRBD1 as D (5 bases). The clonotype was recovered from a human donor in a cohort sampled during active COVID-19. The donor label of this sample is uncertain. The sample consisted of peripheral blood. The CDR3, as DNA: TGCGCCAGCAGCCAAGGGTTAGGGGACCTCCACTTT. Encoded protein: CASSQGLGDLHF.